This T cell receptor (beta chain) derives from a study of cytomegalovirus exposure and HLA in healthy donors. Broader study findings: Later analysis demonstrated an association between a missense DCLRE1C variant and TCR beta V- and J-gene trimming. CMV antigen specificity was confirmed in vitro for three CMV-associated chains. Later examination showed HLA-associated TCR beta chains had greater clonal expansion than equally common others.

The V and J ends lost 3 bases and 1 base, in that order; junction bases with no gene match: 3. This CDR3 spans 15 amino acids. Germline-derived CDR1 and CDR2 are SGHRS and YFSETQ. Donors had nominal health at sampling but likely had unrecorded immune exposures. This PCR relied on a set of 60 Vbeta primers and 13 Jbeta primers. Sequencing used immunoSEQ multiplex PCR; TCRdb keeps in-frame clones, though not all of them. The sample yields 110,000 or so clones, about 15% seen once. Concerning this clone itself: What it recognizes is unknown.

V usage is TRBV5-1 and J usage is TRBJ2-3; 9 nucleotides match TRBD1. This clonotype was obtained from a female donor in good health and CMV-seronegative. Sequenced sample: PBMCs. CDR3 nucleotide sequence: TGCGCCAGCAGCTACAGGGGGCCGGGCACAGATACGCAGTATTTT. Its protein product is CASSYRGPGTDTQYF.